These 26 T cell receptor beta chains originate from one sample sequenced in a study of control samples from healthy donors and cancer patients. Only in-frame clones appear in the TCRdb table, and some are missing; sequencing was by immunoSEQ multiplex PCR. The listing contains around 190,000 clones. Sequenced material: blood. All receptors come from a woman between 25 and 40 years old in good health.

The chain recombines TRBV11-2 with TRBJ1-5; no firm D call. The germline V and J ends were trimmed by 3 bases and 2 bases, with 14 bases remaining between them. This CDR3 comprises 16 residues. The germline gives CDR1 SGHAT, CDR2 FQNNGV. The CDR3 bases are TGTGCCAGCAGCTTTGACGGGCCAGGCGGCAATCAGCCCCAGCATTTT. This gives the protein CASSFDGPGGNQPQHF.

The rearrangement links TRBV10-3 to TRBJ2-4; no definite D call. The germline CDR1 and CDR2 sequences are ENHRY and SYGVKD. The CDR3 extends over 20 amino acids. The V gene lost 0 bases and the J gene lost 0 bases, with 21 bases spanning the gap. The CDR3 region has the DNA TGTGCCATCAGTGAGTCGATGGTCGGTGATAGATCCATAGCCAAAAACATTCAGTACTTC. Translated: CAISESMVGDRSIAKNIQYF.

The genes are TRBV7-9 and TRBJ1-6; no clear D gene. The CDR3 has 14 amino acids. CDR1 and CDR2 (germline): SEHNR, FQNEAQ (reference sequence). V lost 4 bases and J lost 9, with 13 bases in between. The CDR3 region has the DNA TGTGCCAGCAGCTCGGGCGGAGAGCGTTCACCCCTCCACTTT. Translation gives CASSSGGERSPLHF.

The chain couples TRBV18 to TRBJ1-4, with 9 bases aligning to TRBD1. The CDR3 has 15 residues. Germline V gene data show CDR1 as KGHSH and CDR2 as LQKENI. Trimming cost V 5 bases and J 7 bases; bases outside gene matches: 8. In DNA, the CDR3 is TGTGCCAGCTCAGACGCCGGGACAGGGAGTGAAAAACTGTTTTTT. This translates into CASSDAGTGSEKLFF. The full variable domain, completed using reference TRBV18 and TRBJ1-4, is NAGVMQNPRHLVRRRGQEARLRCSPMKGHSHVYWYRQLPEEGLKFMVYLQKENIIDESGMPKERFSAEFPKEGPSILRIQQVVRGDSAAYFCASSDAGTGSEKLFFGSGTQLSVL.

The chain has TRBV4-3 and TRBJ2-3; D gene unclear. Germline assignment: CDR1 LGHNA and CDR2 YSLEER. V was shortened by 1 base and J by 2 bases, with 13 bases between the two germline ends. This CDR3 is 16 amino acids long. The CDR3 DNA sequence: TGCGCCAGCAGCCAAGTGGATTTTACCTACACAGATACGCAGTATTTT. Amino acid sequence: CASSQVDFTYTDTQYF.

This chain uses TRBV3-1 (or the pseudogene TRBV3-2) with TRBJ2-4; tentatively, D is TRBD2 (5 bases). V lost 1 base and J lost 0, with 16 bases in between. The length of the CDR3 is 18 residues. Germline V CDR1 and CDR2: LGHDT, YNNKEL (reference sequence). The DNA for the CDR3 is TGTGCCAGCAGCCAAGTAGGACTTTCATCCGTAGCCAAAAACATTCAGTACTTC. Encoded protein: CASSQVGLSSVAKNIQYF.

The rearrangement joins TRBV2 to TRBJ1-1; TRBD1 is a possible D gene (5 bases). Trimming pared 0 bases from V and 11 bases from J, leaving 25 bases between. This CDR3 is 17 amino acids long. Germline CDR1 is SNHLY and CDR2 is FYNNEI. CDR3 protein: CASSEARLGIGAGIAFF. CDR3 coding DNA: TGTGCCAGCAGTGAAGCGCGGCTTGGAATTGGGGCCGGAATCGCTTTCTTT.

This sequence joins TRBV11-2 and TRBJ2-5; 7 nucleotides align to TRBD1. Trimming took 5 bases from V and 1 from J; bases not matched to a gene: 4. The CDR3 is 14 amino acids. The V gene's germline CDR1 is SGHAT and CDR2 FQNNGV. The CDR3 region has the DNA TGTGCCAGCAGCATCGACAGGGTCCAAGAGACCCAGTACTTC. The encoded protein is CASSIDRVQETQYF.

The CDR3 here is CASSPTGLNTEAFF. CDR3 DNA sequence: TGTGCCAGCTCACCGACAGGGTTGAACACTGAAGCTTTCTTT. The chain employs TRBV18 and TRBJ1-1, with 7 bases identical to TRBD1. The J segment lost 0 bases and the V segment lost 3 bases, leaving 1 base of the junction unmatched. The CDR3 loop spans 14 amino acids. The germline V gene encodes CDR1 KGHSH and CDR2 LQKENI.

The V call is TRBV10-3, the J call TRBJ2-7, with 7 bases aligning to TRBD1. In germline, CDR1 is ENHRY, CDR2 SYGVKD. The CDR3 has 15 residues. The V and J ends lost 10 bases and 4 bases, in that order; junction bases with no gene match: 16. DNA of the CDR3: TGTGCCAGGGGACAGAGAATGCCTCATTCTTACGAGCAGTACTTC. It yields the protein CARGQRMPHSYEQYF.

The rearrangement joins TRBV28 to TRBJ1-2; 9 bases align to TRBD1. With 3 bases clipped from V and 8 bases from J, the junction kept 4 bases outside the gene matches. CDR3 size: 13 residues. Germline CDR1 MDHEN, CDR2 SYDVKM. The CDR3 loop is CASSLDRGQGYTF. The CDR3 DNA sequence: TGTGCCAGCAGTTTGGACAGGGGTCAAGGCTACACCTTC.

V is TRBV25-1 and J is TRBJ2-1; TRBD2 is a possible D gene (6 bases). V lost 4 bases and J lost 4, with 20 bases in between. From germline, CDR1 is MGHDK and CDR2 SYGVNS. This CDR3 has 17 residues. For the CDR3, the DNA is TGTGCCAGCAGTGGACCTGCGGGATCCCCCCTGTACAATGAGCAGTTCTTC. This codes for CASSGPAGSPLYNEQFF. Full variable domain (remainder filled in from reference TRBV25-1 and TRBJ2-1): EADIYQTPRYLVIGTGKKITLECSQTMGHDKMYWYQQDPGMELHLIHYSYGVNSTEKGDLSSESTVSRIRTEHFPLTLESARPSHTSQYLCASSGPAGSPLYNEQFFGPGTRLTVL.

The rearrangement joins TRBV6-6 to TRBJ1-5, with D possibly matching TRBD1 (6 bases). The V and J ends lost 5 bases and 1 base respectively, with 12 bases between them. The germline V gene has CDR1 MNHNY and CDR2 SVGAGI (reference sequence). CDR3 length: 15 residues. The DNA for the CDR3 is TGTGCCAGCAGTCCCACCAGGGGAAGCAATCAGCCCCAGCATTTT. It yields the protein CASSPTRGSNQPQHF.

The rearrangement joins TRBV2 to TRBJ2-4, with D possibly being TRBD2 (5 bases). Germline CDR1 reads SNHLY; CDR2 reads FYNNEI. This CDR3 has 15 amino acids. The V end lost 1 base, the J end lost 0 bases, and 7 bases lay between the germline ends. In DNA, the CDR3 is TGTGCCAGCAGTGAAGTCGGACTAGCCAAAAACATTCAGTACTTC. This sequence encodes CASSEVGLAKNIQYF.

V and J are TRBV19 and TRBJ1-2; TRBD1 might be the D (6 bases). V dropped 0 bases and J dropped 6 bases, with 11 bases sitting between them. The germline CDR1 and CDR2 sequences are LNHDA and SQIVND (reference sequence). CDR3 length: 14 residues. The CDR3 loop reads CASSIEGALNGYTF. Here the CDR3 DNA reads TGTGCCAGTAGTATAGAGGGGGCACTAAATGGCTACACCTTC.

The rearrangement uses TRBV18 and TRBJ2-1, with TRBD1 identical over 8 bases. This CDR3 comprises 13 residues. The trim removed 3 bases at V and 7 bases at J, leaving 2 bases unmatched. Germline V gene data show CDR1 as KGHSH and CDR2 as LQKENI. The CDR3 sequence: CASSPTGENEQFF. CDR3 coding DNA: TGTGCCAGCTCACCGACAGGGGAAAATGAGCAGTTCTTC.

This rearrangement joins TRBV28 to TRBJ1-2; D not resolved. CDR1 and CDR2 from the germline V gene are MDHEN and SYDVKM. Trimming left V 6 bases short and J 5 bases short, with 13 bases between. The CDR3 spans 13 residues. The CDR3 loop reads CASRLYRTYGYTF. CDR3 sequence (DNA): TGTGCCAGCAGGCTATACAGAACTTATGGCTACACCTTC.

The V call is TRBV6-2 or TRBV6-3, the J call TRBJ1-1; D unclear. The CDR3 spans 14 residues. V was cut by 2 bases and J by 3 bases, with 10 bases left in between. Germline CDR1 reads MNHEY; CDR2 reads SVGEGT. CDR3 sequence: CASSYLREDTEAFF. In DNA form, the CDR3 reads TGTGCCAGCAGTTACCTCCGGGAGGACACTGAAGCTTTCTTT.

CDR3 residues: CASRPTSTSGANVLTF. The CDR3 DNA is TGTGCCAGCAGACCGACTAGTACCTCTGGGGCCAACGTCCTGACTTTC. The J gene is TRBJ2-6, the V gene TRBV13; possibly TRBD2 for D (6 bases). The CDR3 totals 16 residues. Trimming pared 6 bases from V and 0 bases from J, leaving 12 bases between. CDR1 PRHDT and CDR2 FYEKMQ come from the germline V gene (reference sequence).

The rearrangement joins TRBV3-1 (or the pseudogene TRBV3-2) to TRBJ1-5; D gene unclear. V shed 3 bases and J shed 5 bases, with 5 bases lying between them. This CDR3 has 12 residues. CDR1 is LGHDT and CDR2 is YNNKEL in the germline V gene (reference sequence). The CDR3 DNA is TGTGCCAGCAGCCAGCATGATCAGCCCCAGCATTTT. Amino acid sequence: CASSQHDQPQHF.

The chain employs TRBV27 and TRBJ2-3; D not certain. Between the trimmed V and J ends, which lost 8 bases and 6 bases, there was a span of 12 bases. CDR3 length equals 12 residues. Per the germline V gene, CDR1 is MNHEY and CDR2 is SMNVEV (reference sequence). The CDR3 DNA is TGTGCCAGCCGTACATTGACCGATACGCAGTATTTT. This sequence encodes CASRTLTDTQYF.

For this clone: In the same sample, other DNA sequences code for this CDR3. CDR3 bases: TGTGCCAGCGGGGGAAACACCATATATTTT. Amino acid sequence: CASGGNTIYF. This rearrangement joins TRBV5-8 to TRBJ1-3; no firm D call. Deletions cut 7 bases from V and 4 bases from J, with 3 bases between. The germline V gene encodes CDR1 SGHTS and CDR2 YDEGEE. CDR3 length: 10 residues.

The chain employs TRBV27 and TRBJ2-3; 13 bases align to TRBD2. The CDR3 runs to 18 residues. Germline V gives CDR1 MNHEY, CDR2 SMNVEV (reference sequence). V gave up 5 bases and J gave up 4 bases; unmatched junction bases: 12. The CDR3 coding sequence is TGTGCCAGCAGTCTTCATACTAGCGGGGGGGCCGGCGCAGATACGCAGTATTTT. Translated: CASSLHTSGGAGADTQYF.

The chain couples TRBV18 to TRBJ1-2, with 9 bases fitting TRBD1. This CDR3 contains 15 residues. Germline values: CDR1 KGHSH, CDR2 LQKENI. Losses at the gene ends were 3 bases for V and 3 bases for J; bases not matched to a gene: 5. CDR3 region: CASSPLGQGDYGYTF. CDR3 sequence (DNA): TGTGCCAGCTCACCCTTGGGACAGGGAGACTATGGCTACACCTTC.

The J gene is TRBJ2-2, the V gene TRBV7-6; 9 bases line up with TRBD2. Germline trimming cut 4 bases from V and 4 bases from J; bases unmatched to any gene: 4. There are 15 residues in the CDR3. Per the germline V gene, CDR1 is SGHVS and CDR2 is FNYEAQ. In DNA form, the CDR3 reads TGTGCCAGCAGCTCGCGGGGGGGCCTCACCGGGGAGCTGTTTTTT. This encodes CASSSRGGLTGELFF.

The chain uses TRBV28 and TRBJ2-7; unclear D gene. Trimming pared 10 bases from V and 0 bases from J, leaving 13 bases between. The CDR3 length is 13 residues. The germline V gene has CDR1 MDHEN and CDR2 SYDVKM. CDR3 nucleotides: TGTGCCACCAACCCGGGTTTCTCCTACGAGCAGTACTTC. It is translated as CATNPGFSYEQYF.